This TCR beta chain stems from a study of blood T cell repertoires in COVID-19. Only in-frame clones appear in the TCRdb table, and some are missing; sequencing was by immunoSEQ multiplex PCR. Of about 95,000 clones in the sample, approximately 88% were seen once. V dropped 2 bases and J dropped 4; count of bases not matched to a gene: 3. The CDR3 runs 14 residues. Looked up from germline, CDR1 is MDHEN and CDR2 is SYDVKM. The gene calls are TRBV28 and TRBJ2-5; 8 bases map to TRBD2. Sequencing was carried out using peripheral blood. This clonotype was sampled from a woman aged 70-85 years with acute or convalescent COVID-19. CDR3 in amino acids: CASSLAGGGETQYF. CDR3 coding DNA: TGTGCCAGCAGTTTAGCCGGGGGGGGAGAGACCCAGTACTTC.